The rows below give T cell receptor beta chains drawn from one sample of a study of CD8+ T cells in alopecia areata. The data were produced by immunoSEQ multiplex PCR, yet TCRdb's version contains in-frame clones alone and is incomplete. The table includes 120,000 or so clones, over 55% detected once. The starting material was CD4+ T cells sorted from blood, obtained at week 4, from a patient treated with tofacitinib. Receptors originate from a human donor with alopecia areata. Each CDR3 is given with its conserved first and last residue. Each record gives: V gene, J gene, clone size, D gene, CDR3 protein, CDR3 DNA. D genes are given only for firm matches. Rows give clone size only sometimes, using once, few, many, or a class for an expanded clone.

V gene: TRBV2
J gene: TRBJ1-2
clone size: once
D gene: -
CDR3 protein: CASSELDNYGYTF
CDR3 DNA: TGTGCCAGCAGTGAACTGGATAACTATGGCTACACCTTC

V gene: TRBV5-6
J gene: TRBJ2-1
clone size: -
D gene: -
CDR3 protein: CASSLRGGVGNEQFF
CDR3 DNA: TGTGCCAGCAGCTTGAGAGGGGGTGTCGGGAATGAGCAGTTCTTC

V gene: TRBV19
J gene: TRBJ2-6
clone size: many
D gene: -
CDR3 protein: CASSPRIHSGANVLTF
CDR3 DNA: TGTGCCAGTAGTCCCCGCATCCACTCTGGGGCCAACGTCCTGACTTTC

V gene: TRBV29-1
J gene: TRBJ2-5
clone size: once
D gene: TRBD1
CDR3 protein: CSAIHSDRRETQYF
CDR3 DNA: TGCAGCGCTATACACTCGGACAGGCGAGAGACCCAGTACTTC

V gene: TRBV5-4
J gene: TRBJ2-3
clone size: -
D gene: TRBD2
CDR3 protein: CASSAVAGTHGATQYF
CDR3 DNA: TGTGCCAGCAGCGCGGTAGCGGGAACCCACGGTGCTACGCAGTATTTT

V gene: TRBV2
J gene: TRBJ2-4
clone size: few
D gene: -
CDR3 protein: CASSDAQGKNIQYF
CDR3 DNA: TGTGCCAGCAGTGATGCCCAAGGCAAAAACATTCAGTACTTC

V gene: TRBV29-1
J gene: TRBJ2-2
clone size: -
D gene: -
CDR3 protein: CSVAKSTGELFF
CDR3 DNA: TGCAGCGTTGCGAAATCCACCGGGGAGCTGTTTTTT

V gene: TRBV7-2
J gene: TRBJ1-1
clone size: -
D gene: -
CDR3 protein: CASSSIGAGKTEAFF
CDR3 DNA: TGTGCCAGCAGCTCCATAGGGGCGGGGAAAACTGAAGCTTTCTTT

V gene: TRBV18
J gene: TRBJ2-5
clone size: -
D gene: TRBD1
CDR3 protein: CASSPLAFQGAQETQYF
CDR3 DNA: TGTGCCAGCTCACCCCTCGCGTTCCAGGGGGCCCAAGAGACCCAGTACTTC

V gene: TRBV30
J gene: TRBJ1-5
clone size: -
D gene: TRBD1
CDR3 protein: CAWSLTGGDQPQHF
CDR3 DNA: TGTGCCTGGAGCTTGACAGGGGGTGATCAGCCCCAGCATTTT